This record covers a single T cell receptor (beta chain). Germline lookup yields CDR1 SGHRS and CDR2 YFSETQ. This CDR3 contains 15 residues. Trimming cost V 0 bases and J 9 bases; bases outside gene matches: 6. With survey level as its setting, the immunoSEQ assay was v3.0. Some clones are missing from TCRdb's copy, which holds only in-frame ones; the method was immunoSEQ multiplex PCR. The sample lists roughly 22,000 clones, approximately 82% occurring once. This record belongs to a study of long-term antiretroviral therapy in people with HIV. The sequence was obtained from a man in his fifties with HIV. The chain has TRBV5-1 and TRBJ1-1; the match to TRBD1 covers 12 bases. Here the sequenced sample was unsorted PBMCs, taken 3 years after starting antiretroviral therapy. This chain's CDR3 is CASSLAGTGGGKAFF. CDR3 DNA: TGCGCCAGCAGCTTGGCCGGGACAGGGGGCGGGAAAGCTTTCTTT. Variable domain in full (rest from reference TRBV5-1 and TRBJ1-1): KAGVTQTPRYLIKTRGQQVTLSCSPISGHRSVSWYQQTPGQGLQFLFEYFSETQRNKGNFPGRFSGRQFSNSRSEMNVSTLELGDSALYLCASSLAGTGGGKAFFGQGTRLTVV.